This T cell receptor beta chain was captured by sequencing in a study of low-dose radiotherapy and immunotherapy resistance in tumors. Study information: Over 26 weeks, cohort 2 got 1 Gy every two weeks, reaching 13 Gy.

Both TCRalpha and TCRbeta chains were reverse transcribed with V-gene-specific primers. The authors amplified TCRs for 20 to 25 PCR cycles with a constant-region primer and a V-primer adapter. mRNA, once isolated, was amplified by in vitro transcription. TCRdb analysed the reads with MiXCR anew, one entry per CDR3 protein. This table holds approximately 91,000 distinct CDR3 sequences, roughly 20% found once. This clonotype was recorded at least ten times. Indicated time point: after trial treatment. Specified treatment: LDRT plus nivolumab, ipilimumab, low-dose cyclophosphamide and aspirin (RACIN trial). Low-dose radiotherapy, low-dose cyclophosphamide, aspirin, ipilimumab and nivolumab were all given to the donors. Inclusion covered patients whose advanced solid tumors lacked tumor-infiltrating lymphocytes. The sequencing here drew on PBMCs, taken after low-dose radiotherapy plus immunotherapy. This TCR was recovered from a female donor with ovarian cancer.

The CDR3 DNA reads TGTGCCAGCAGCGCAGCTAGCGGGGGTTCTGAGACCCAGTACTTC. Residues: CASSAASGGSETQYF. The chain uses TRBV9 and TRBJ2-5; TRBD2 aligns across 10 bases. V shed 3 bases and J 5 bases; nucleotides not matched to a gene: 7. Germline V gives CDR1 SGDLS, CDR2 YYNGEE. The CDR3 extends over 15 amino acids.